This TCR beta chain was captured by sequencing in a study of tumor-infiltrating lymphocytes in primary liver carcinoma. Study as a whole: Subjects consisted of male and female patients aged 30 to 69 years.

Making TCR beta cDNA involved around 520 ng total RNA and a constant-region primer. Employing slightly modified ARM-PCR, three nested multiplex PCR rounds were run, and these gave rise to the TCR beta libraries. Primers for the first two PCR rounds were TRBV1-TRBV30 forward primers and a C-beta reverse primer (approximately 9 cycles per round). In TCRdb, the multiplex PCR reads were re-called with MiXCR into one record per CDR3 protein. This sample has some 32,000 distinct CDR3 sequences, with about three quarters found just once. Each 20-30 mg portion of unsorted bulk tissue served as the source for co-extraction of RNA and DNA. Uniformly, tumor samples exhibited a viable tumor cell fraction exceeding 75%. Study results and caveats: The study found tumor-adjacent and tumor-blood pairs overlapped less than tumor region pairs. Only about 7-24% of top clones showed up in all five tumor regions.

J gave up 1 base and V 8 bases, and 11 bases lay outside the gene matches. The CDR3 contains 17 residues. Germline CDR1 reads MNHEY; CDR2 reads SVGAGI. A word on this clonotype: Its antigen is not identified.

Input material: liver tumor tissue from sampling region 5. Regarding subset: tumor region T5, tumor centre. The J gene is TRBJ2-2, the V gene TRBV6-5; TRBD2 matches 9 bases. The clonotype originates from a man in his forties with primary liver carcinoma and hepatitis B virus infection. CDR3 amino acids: CASCVRTSAGNTGELFF. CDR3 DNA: TGTGCCAGCTGTGTAAGGACTAGCGCTGGGAACACCGGGGAGCTGTTTTTT.